This TCR beta chain was captured in a study of monozygotic twins with inflammatory bowel disease (dated by TCRdb to between 2018 and 2021). Describing the broader study: The complete study included approximately 28 monozygotic twin pairs: 19 IBD-discordant Danish pairs and nine German pairs, of which four were IBD-concordant and five were IBD-discordant. The search for disease-associated traits relied mainly on comparing IBD patients with their genetically identical healthy co-twins within discordant pairs. Each individual had, on average, about 151 000 unique TCRalpha sequences and 181 000 unique TCRbeta sequences available for analysis.

From each donor, an approximately 2.3 ml peripheral blood sample was collected into PAXgene tubes and kept at -80 degrees C. Without T cell sorting, total RNA was isolated from whole blood using the PAXgene blood miRNA kit on an automated QIAcube. Deep TCRalpha and TCRbeta repertoire profiling with unique molecular barcoding was performed on peripheral blood of monozygotic twin pairs concordant or discordant for inflammatory bowel disease. For every twin pair, smoking habits were documented, and each individual was categorised as a current, former or never smoker. Beyond this particular receptor, the publication reports: Because patients were on differing immunosuppressive treatments, the repertoires may have picked up extra background noise and inter-individual variability. No single strong signal or clonotype linked to IBD turned up in the results, so the idea that one exists was not supported. Different T cell subtypes could not be distinguished in the analysis. IBD patients had lower TCRbeta repertoire diversity, measured by the inverse Simpson index, than their healthy co-twins. Concordant and discordant twins showed no difference in repertoire similarity, possibly because of limited statistical power. Compared with healthy twins, IBD patients shared fewer clonotypes with other individuals, and the difference was most pronounced in patients with signs of disease activity.

Taken from cysteine to phenylalanine, the CDR3 has 16 residues. The protein alone is recorded here. CDR1 and CDR2, per the germline V gene (reference sequence), are SGHNT and YYREEE. The library was prepared using 5' RACE. Preparation of each TCR library used 3,500 to 4,500 ng of total RNA. For each sample, cDNA synthesis with SMARTScribe reverse transcriptase was split into eight separate reactions. During cDNA synthesis, template switching introduced unique molecular identifiers that contained a 6-nucleotide sample barcode. TCRalpha and TCRbeta cDNA was amplified by two nested PCRs of around 15 and 9 cycles, with bead purification after each PCR. Before amplification, the cDNA was both treated with uracil DNA-glycosylase and purified with the QIAquick PCR purification kit. In the second PCR, Illumina TruSeq-compatible adapters and sample-specific barcodes were added. Library quality and concentration were assessed using TapeStation and Qubit, and 4.5 to 6.5 ng of each library was pooled. Sequencing of the pooled libraries was done on an Illumina HiSeq2500 single-index Rapid Run using custom sequencing primers and 2 x 100 bp reads. On the study's bioinformatics: UMI-based consensus assembly with MiGEC version 1.2.6 was used to correct PCR and sequencing errors. V(D)J alignment, clonotype assembly and CDR3 extraction were performed with MiXCR version 2.1.1. Gene usage, clonotype sharing and MAIT/NKT TCR abundance were normalised by analysing the top 1000, 10 000 and 20 000 clonotypes per sample. Diversity was computed as the inverse Simpson index with the vegan R package after downsampling to 27 000 UMIs. Paired Mann-Whitney U tests on discordant twin pairs were used, with Benjamini-Hochberg multiple-testing correction. After TCRdb reprocessed the reads, each CDR3 protein sequence was kept as one row, without DNA. TCRdb, not the authors, supplied the V and J calls. This sample's table carries around 200,000 distinct CDR3 sequences. 1.5% to 2% of the sample rests with the top ten.

About this clonotype: Its antigen is unknown.

Sample: blood. The chain was built from TRBV5-4 and TRBJ1-2; TCRdb reports TRBD1, a call that lacks DNA to check it against. The TCR was taken from a human donor with ulcerative colitis or Crohn's disease, or a healthy co-twin of an affected twin (not recorded which). The CDR3 reads as follows: CASSLRGQGVGYGYTF.